The clone carrying this T cell receptor (beta chain) was seen ten or more times. The antigen remains undetermined. Libraries for TCR beta were made by quantitative 5'-RACE with molecular barcodes. TCRdb passed the 5' RACE reads through MiXCR, listing each CDR3 protein once. The profile shows approximately 540,000 distinct CDR3 sequences, approximately 12% of them singletons. This sample stems from a study of CD8 T cells in ankylosing spondylitis. Findings and limits, study-wide: Some of the motif variants had earlier been found in reactive arthritis patients' fluid and blood. The clones that were linked to disease were reported to be significantly enriched in matched synovial fluid samples from ankylosing spondylitis patients. Clones that were linked to disease were CD8+ and were relatively rare in peripheral blood. Within ankylosing spondylitis blood, a TCR beta motif made up of roughly eight highly homologous variants appeared to be characteristic.

The CDR3 sequence is 15 residues long. Deletions cut 3 bases from V and 7 bases from J, with 15 bases between. Germline V gene sequence: CDR1 MGHRA, CDR2 YSYEKL. The V call is TRBV4-1, the J call TRBJ2-2; unclear D gene. The sequencing input was blood, either unsorted or a sorted T cell fraction (not recorded which). The TCR comes from a male donor with ankylosing spondylitis. The CDR3, as DNA: TGCGCCAGCAGCCACCCCCGAGGTGACAACGGGGAGCTGTTTTTT. Translation gives CASSHPRGDNGELFF.